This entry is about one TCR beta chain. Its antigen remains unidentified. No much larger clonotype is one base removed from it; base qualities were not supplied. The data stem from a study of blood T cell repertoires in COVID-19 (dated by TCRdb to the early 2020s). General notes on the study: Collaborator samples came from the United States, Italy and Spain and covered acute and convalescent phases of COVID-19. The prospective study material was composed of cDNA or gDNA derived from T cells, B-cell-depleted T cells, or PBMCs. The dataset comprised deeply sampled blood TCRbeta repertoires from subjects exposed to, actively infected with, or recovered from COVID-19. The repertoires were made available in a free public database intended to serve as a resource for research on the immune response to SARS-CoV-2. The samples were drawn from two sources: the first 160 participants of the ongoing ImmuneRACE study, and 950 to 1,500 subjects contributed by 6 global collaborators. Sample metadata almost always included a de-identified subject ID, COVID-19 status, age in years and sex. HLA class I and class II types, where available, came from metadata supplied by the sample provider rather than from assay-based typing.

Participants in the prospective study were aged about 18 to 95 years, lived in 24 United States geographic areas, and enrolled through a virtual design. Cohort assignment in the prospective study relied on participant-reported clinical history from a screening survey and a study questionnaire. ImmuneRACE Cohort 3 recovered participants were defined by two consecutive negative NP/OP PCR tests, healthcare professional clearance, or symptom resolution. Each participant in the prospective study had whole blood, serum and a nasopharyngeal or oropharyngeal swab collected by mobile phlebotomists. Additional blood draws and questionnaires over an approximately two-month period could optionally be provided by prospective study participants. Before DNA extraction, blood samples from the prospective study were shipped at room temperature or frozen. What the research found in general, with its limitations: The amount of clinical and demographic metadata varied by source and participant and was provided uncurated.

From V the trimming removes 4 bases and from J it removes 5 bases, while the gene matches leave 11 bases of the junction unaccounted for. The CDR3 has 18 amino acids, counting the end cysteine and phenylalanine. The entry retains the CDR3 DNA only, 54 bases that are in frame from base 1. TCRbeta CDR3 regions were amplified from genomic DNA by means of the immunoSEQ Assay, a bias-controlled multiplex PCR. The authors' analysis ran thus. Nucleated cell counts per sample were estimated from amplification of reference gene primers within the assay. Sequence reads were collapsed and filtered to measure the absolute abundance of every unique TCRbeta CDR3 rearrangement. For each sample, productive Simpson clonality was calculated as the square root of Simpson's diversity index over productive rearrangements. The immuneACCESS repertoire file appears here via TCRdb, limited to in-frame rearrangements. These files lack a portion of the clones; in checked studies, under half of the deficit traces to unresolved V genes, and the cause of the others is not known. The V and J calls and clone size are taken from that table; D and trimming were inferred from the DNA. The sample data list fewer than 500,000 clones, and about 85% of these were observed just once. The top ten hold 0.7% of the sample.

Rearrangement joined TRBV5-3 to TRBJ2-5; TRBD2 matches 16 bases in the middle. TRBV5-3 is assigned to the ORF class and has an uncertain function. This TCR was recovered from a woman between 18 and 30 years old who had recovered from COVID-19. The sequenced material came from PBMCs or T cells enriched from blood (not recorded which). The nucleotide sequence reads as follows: TGTGCCAGAAGCAGACCCGGGACTAGCGGGGGGGCTTGGGAGACCCAGTACTTC. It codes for CARSRPGTSGGAWETQYF.